This entry features one TCR beta chain sequence. Its specificity is unknown. The sample originates from a study of shared clonotypes between healthy human individuals. Points from the study as a whole: Sequencing depth was expected to influence donor clonotype sharing.

Each of the donors was a healthy adult who was HIV-negative and had not had a recent acute infection or vaccination. Both subsets, CD45RA+ naive and CD45RA-negative memory, were split from the CD4+ cells. The V gene's germline CDR1 is SGHKS and CDR2 YYEKEE (reference sequence). The V gene lost 3 bases and the J gene lost 10 bases, with 13 bases spanning the gap. This CDR3 has 12 amino acids. Measured with immunoSEQ multiplex PCR; TCRdb has only the in-frame clones, and not every one. The sample shows approximately 980,000 clones, 70% to 85% of them seen only once. The sample was memory CD4+ T cells sorted from blood. Subset denoted: CD45RA-negative fraction. This clonotype was obtained from a man between 18 and 35 years old in good health. V and J are TRBV5-5 and TRBJ1-2; D uncertain. CDR3 sequence: CASSSRSPPYTF. The DNA of the CDR3 is TGTGCCAGCAGCTCACGGAGCCCACCCTACACCTTC.